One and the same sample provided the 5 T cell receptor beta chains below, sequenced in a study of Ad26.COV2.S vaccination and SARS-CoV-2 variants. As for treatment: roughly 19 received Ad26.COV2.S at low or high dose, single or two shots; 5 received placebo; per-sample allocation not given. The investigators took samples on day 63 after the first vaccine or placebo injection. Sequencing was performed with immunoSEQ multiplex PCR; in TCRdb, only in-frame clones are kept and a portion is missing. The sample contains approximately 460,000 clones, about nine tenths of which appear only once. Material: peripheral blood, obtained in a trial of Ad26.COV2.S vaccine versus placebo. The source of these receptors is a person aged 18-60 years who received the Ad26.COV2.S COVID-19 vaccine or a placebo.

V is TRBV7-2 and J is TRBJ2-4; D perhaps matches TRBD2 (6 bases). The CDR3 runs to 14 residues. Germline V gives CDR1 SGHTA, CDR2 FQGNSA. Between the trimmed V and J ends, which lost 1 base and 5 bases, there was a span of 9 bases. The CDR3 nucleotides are TGTGCCAGCAGCTTAGAGCCGGGGGAAAACATTCAGTACTTC. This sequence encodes CASSLEPGENIQYF.

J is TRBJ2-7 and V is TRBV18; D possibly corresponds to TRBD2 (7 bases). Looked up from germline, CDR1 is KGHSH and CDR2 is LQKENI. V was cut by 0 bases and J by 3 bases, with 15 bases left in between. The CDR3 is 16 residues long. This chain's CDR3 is CASSPPGGGVSYEQYF. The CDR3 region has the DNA TGTGCCAGCTCACCACCGGGGGGGGGCGTCAGCTACGAGCAGTACTTC.

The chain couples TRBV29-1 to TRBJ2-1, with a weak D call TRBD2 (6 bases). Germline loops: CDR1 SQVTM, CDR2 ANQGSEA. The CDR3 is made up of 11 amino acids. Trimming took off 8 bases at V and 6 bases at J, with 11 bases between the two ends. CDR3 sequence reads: CSPLEGNEQFF. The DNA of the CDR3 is TGCAGCCCGCTGGAGGGCAATGAGCAGTTCTTC.

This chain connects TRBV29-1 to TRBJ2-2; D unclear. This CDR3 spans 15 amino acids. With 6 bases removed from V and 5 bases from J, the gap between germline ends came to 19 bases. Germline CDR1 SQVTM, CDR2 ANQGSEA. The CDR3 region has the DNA TGCAGCGTCCGAGGTATCACATTCGGGACCGGGGAGCTGTTTTTT. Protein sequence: CSVRGITFGTGELFF.

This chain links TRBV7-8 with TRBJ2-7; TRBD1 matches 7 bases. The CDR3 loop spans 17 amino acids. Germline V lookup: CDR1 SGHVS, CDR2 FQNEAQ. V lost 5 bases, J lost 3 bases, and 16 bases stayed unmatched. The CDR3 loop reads CASSTETGWADIYEQYF. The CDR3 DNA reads TGTGCCAGCAGCACAGAGACAGGGTGGGCCGATATCTACGAGCAGTACTTC.